The present T cell receptor (beta chain) was sequenced within a study of blood T cell repertoires in COVID-19. The ends were cut back, 9 bases at V and 1 base at J, with 12 bases in the middle. The germline V gene has CDR1 ENHRY and CDR2 SYGVKD. This CDR3 is built from 13 residues. Clones were read by immunoSEQ multiplex PCR, and TCRdb kept only the in-frame ones, dropping some. The table lists 110,000 to 150,000 clones, over 80% of them singletons. The V gene is TRBV10-3, the J gene TRBJ1-2, with D possibly TRBD1 on 6 matching bases. The sequenced material came from PBMCs or T cells enriched from blood (not recorded which). The TCR was taken from a man between 60 and 70 years old who had recovered from COVID-19. The CDR3 coding sequence is TGTGCCATAAGCGCAGGGGTTAACTATGGCTACACCTTC. Translated, it gives CAISAGVNYGYTF.